This entry describes one T cell receptor (beta chain). Antigen specificity is unknown. The CDR3 totals 15 residues. Trimming stripped 3 bases from V and 1 base from J, with 11 bases between. The germline V gene has CDR1 MDHEN and CDR2 SYDVKM. The data belong to a study of beta chain features in type 1 diabetes. TCRB transcripts that were expressed got sequenced, as all of the isolated RNA had been reverse transcribed. The average output of naive, central memory and regulatory T cell samples was a few million reads. Sequenced by immunoSEQ multiplex PCR; TCRdb stores in-frame clones only, minus some. The sample consists of 400,000 to 600,000 clones, about 32% of them appearing once. Study conclusions and caveats: Compared to healthy donors, patients appeared to have naive, central memory and Treg TCRB repertoires that were more alike.

One heparinised draw, averaging roughly 110 mL, was taken per donor. CD45RO/CCR7/CD25/CD127/CD95/CD27 separated CD4+ naive, central memory, regulatory and stem cell-like memory cells by sorting. Sequencing was performed on naive CD4+ T cells from blood. This TCR derives from a man aged 18 to 30 in good health. The chain couples TRBV28 to TRBJ2-3; a weak D match, TRBD2 (6 bases). In DNA, the CDR3 is TGTGCCAGCAGTTTCGGGACTGGTGGCACAGATACGCAGTATTTT. It is translated as CASSFGTGGTDTQYF.